This T cell receptor (beta chain) was obtained from a study of T cell responses to AZD1222 COVID-19 vaccine. V shed 2 bases and J shed 5 bases, with 10 bases lying between them. CDR3 length equals 13 residues. Germline CDR1 reads KGHSH; CDR2 reads LQKENI. This clone was observed once. The antigen remains undetermined. Generated by immunoSEQ multiplex PCR, the TCRdb table keeps only in-frame clones and is missing some. The data contain around 200,000 clones, approximately 90% of them singletons. Study observations and caveats: Clonal diversity was possibly underestimated; the donors were predominantly white British and more often female.

Sequenced here: peripheral blood, sampled 28 days after the second AZD1222 dose. This TCR derives from an adult who received the AZD1222 COVID-19 vaccine. The rearrangement uses TRBV18 and TRBJ2-7; TRBD1 might be the D (5 bases). The CDR3 sequence is CASSPGAGNEQYF. In DNA, the CDR3 is TGTGCCAGCTCACCAGGGGCAGGGAACGAGCAGTACTTC. The complete variable domain, with remaining parts taken from reference TRBV18 and TRBJ2-7, reads NAGVMQNPRHLVRRRGQEARLRCSPMKGHSHVYWYRQLPEEGLKFMVYLQKENIIDESGMPKERFSAEFPKEGPSILRIQQVVRGDSAAYFCASSPGAGNEQYFGPGTRLTVT.